The 21 T cell receptor beta chains given below trace back to one sample, sequenced in a study of human T cells and chemical hapten exposure. Time point indicated: patch test 1, 2 weeks after DPC sensitization. Treatment noted: therapeutic diphenylcyclopropenone sensitization with weekly scalp DPC. TCRdb reprocessed the RACE reads via MiXCR and lists one record per CDR3 protein. The repertoire includes 150,000 to 200,000 distinct CDR3 sequences, more than 12% of them detected once, and 1.7% sits in the top ten. The specimen comprised whole blood, sampled in connection with sensitization to the hapten diphenylcyclopropenone (DPC). These receptor sequences come from a young woman with alopecia areata. Some clones in this sample may be carry-over from other donors' samples.

A few counts support this clonotype. This chain connects TRBV7-3 to TRBJ1-2; weak D call: TRBD1 (6 bases). Germline V gene lookup returns CDR1 SGHTA and CDR2 FQGTGA. V lost 1 base to trimming and J lost 7 bases, with 13 bases between them. This CDR3 spans 14 amino acids. This chain's CDR3 is CASSLIPGQSGYTF. The CDR3 coding sequence is TGTGCCAGCAGCTTAATACCGGGACAAAGTGGCTACACCTTC.

This clonotype was seen repeatedly, ten times or more. The chain couples TRBV9 to TRBJ1-1; D might be TRBD1 (5 bases). Germline CDR1 is SGDLS and CDR2 is YYNGEE. The germline V and J ends were trimmed by 0 bases and 7 bases, with 16 bases remaining between them. CDR3 length: 15 residues. CDR3: CASSVATNGGGEAFF. CDR3 DNA sequence: TGTGCCAGCAGCGTAGCTACTAACGGGGGAGGTGAAGCTTTCTTT.

As for this clonotype: One end of the junction does not line up with germline, which may come from a read error. This sequence joins TRBV19 and TRBJ1-2; D may be TRBD1 (5 bases). This CDR3 region has 16 residues. Looked up from germline, CDR1 is LNHDA and CDR2 is SQIVND (reference sequence). The CDR3 region has the DNA TGTGCCAGTAGTATAGGGGGGTCTAGGCGGGACTACGGCTACACCTTC. This encodes CASSIGGSRRDYGYTF.

This clonotype was seen only a few times. The chain employs TRBV6-6 and TRBJ2-1, with TRBD1 matching 10 bases. The CDR3 length is 17 residues. V was clipped by 0 bases and J by 5 bases; unmatched bases: 7. Germline CDR1 and CDR2: MNHNY and SVGAGI (reference sequence). The CDR3 reads CASSYSGTGAVDNEQFF. CDR3 DNA: TGTGCCAGCAGTTACTCGGGGACAGGGGCGGTTGACAATGAGCAGTTCTTC.

This clonotype has just a few counts. This chain connects TRBV20-1 to TRBJ1-1; tentatively, D is TRBD1 (6 bases). V was pared by 0 bases and J by 7 bases, with 9 bases between. CDR3 length: 12 amino acids. Germline CDR1 DFQATT, CDR2 SNEGSKA (reference sequence). The CDR3 reads CSAREGGIEAFF. The CDR3 nucleotides read TGCAGTGCTAGAGAAGGGGGGATTGAAGCTTTCTTT.

The chain has TRBV28 and TRBJ1-1, with D possibly being TRBD1 (5 bases). Germline V gives CDR1 MDHEN, CDR2 SYDVKM. Trimming left V 6 bases short and J 3 bases short, with 8 bases between. The CDR3 totals 12 residues. CDR3 amino acids: CASRDSYTEAFF. The CDR3 DNA is TGTGCCAGCAGAGACAGTTACACTGAAGCTTTCTTT. The full variable domain, its missing parts supplied by reference TRBV28 and TRBJ1-1, is DVKVTQSSRYLVKRTGEKVFLECVQDMDHENMFWYRQDPGLGLRLIYFSYDVKMKEKGDIPEGYSVSREKKERFSLILESASTNQTSMYLCASRDSYTEAFFGQGTRLTVV.

At least ten counts were recorded for this clonotype. J is TRBJ2-1 and V is TRBV6-5, with D unresolved. The CDR3 covers 14 residues. The V gene lost 0 bases and the J gene lost 7 bases, with 10 bases spanning the gap. In germline, CDR1 is MNHEY, CDR2 SVGAGI. The CDR3 protein is CASSYSVLENEQFF. DNA of the CDR3: TGTGCCAGCAGTTACTCGGTCCTCGAAAATGAGCAGTTCTTC.

Only a few counts were recorded for this clonotype. The chain couples TRBV28 to TRBJ1-1, with TRBD1 matching 10 bases. The CDR3 is 15 residues long. Per the germline V gene, CDR1 is MDHEN and CDR2 is SYDVKM. J was trimmed by 6 bases and V by 5 bases; bases with no gene match: 9. CDR3 bases: TGTGCCAGCAGTGCCCCCGGGACAGGGGCCTCTGAAGCTTTCTTT. It translates to CASSAPGTGASEAFF.

The table lists this clonotype with many counts. The V gene is TRBV6-5, the J gene TRBJ1-1; D not certain. From germline, CDR1 is MNHEY and CDR2 SVGAGI. Deletions cut 3 bases from V and 7 bases from J, with 12 bases between. The CDR3 length is 13 residues. CDR3 amino acids: CASSYTRAYEAFF. CDR3 sequence (DNA): TGTGCCAGCAGTTATACCCGGGCCTATGAAGCTTTCTTT.

In its sample, this clonotype was seen a few times. The chain uses TRBV12-3 or TRBV12-4 and TRBJ2-7; TRBD2 matches at 7 bases. This CDR3 spans 14 amino acids. The trim removed 8 bases at V and 4 bases at J, leaving 11 bases unmatched. In DNA, the CDR3 is TGTGCCAGCGGACGGGGAGGGGTCGATTACGAGCAGTACTTC. It encodes CASGRGGVDYEQYF.

This clonotype was counted a few times. The chain employs TRBV20-1 and TRBJ2-5; D is ambiguous. Germline V gene sequence: CDR1 DFQATT, CDR2 SNEGSKA (reference sequence). The V and J ends lost 3 bases and 6 bases respectively, with 5 bases between them. This CDR3 comprises 10 residues. The CDR3 is CSARRQTQYF. In nucleotides, the CDR3 is TGCAGTGCTAGGCGGCAGACCCAGTACTTC.

This clonotype was counted between two and nine times. CDR3 nucleotides: TGCAGCGCCCAGGACAGGGCGTATGGCTACACCTTC. Protein: CSAQDRAYGYTF. The chain is built from TRBV29-1 and TRBJ1-2, with 8 bases fitting TRBD1. J lost 5 bases, V lost 7 bases, and 6 bases had no gene match. This CDR3 is built from 12 residues. Per the germline V gene, CDR1 is SQVTM and CDR2 is ANQGSEA. Supplemented by reference TRBV29-1 and TRBJ1-2, the full variable domain reads SAVISQKPSRDICQRGTSLTIQCQVDSQVTMMFWYRQQPGQSLTLIATANQGSEATYESGFVIDKFPISRPNLTFSTLTVSNMSPEDSSIYLCSAQDRAYGYTFGSGTRLTVV.

This sequence joins TRBV19 and TRBJ1-5; 7 nucleotides match TRBD1. The ends lost 7 bases at V and 6 bases at J; junction bases unmatched: 6. The V gene's germline CDR1 is LNHDA and CDR2 SQIVND (reference sequence). The CDR3 is 13 residues long. CDR3 loop: CASTQGGFQPQHF. The CDR3 DNA reads as TGTGCCAGTACCCAGGGGGGTTTTCAGCCCCAGCATTTT.

The chain is built from TRBV2 and TRBJ2-3; 14 bases match TRBD2. Germline CDR1 reads SNHLY; CDR2 reads FYNNEI. The CDR3 totals 16 residues. Germline trimming cut 7 bases from V and 0 bases from J; bases unmatched to any gene: 3. CDR3 DNA sequence: TGTGCCAGCACCTGGACTAGCGGGGGGAGCACAGATACGCAGTATTTT. Amino acid sequence: CASTWTSGGSTDTQYF.

This clonotype was detected only a few times. J is TRBJ2-4 and V is TRBV20-1, with 7 nucleotides matching TRBD1. The V gene's germline CDR1 is DFQATT and CDR2 SNEGSKA (reference sequence). The CDR3 runs 14 residues. V lost 1 base, J lost 5 bases, and 5 bases stayed unmatched. The CDR3 loop reads CSARVPGQQNIQYF. The CDR3 region has the DNA TGCAGTGCTAGAGTGCCGGGACAGCAAAACATTCAGTACTTC.

This clonotype was seen many times. The J gene is TRBJ2-6, the V gene TRBV7-2; 12 nucleotides agree with TRBD1. This CDR3 has 20 amino acids. With 5 bases clipped from V and 4 bases from J, the junction kept 15 bases outside the gene matches. Germline-derived CDR1 and CDR2 are SGHTA and FQGNSA. CDR3 protein: CASSNPRDRGRGGGANVLTF. DNA for the CDR3: TGTGCCAGCAGCAACCCCCGGGACAGGGGGCGCGGGGGAGGGGCCAACGTCCTGACTTTC.

V is TRBV27 and J is TRBJ2-6; a possible D gene is TRBD2 (6 bases). Germline V CDR1 and CDR2: MNHEY, SMNVEV (reference sequence). V was pared by 10 bases and J by 4 bases, with 20 bases between. CDR3 length: 16 amino acids. CDR3: CATQVHGGLGANVLTF. The CDR3 DNA reads TGTGCCACCCAAGTACATGGAGGGCTCGGGGCCAACGTCCTGACTTTC.

The chain employs TRBV7-2 and TRBJ2-7; D not certain. CDR3 size: 15 residues. V dropped 3 bases and J dropped 3 bases, with 15 bases sitting between them. Germline assignment: CDR1 SGHTA and CDR2 FQGNSA. CDR3 in DNA: TGTGCCAGCAGCTTTCGGCCGGAAGGCAACTACGAGCAGTACTTC. It encodes CASSFRPEGNYEQYF. The whole variable domain, filled in from reference TRBV7-2 and TRBJ2-7, reads GAGVSQSPSNKVTEKGKDVELRCDPISGHTALYWYRQSLGQGLEFLIYFQGNSAPDKSGLPSDRFSAERTGGSVSTLTIQRTQQEDSAVYLCASSFRPEGNYEQYFGPGTRLTVT.

This clonotype was found a few times. V and J are TRBV6-1 and TRBJ1-1; 9 bases fit TRBD1. Germline CDR1 MNHNS, CDR2 SASEGT. This CDR3 has 18 residues. V trimming: 7 bases; J trimming: 5 bases; junction bases outside the gene matches: 20. The CDR3, as DNA: TGTGCCAGCAATCCGCACTACAGGGGGCATCTGATGTATACTGAAGCTTTCTTT. Protein sequence: CASNPHYRGHLMYTEAFF.

This clonotype was seen only a few times. CDR3 sequence (DNA): TGTGCCACCAGCAGGGGTTACAATGAGCAGTTCTTC. Protein product: CATSRGYNEQFF. The chain employs TRBV15 and TRBJ2-1; D call uncertain. Germline CDR1 reads LNHNV; CDR2 reads YYDKDF (reference sequence). V was pared by 3 bases and J by 4 bases, with 4 bases between. The length of the CDR3 is 12 residues.

In its sample, this clonotype was seen a few times. V and J are TRBV5-1 and TRBJ1-1, with 10 bases aligning to TRBD1. The ends lost 5 bases at V and 11 bases at J; junction bases unmatched: 9. The CDR3 length is 13 residues. CDR1 is SGHRS and CDR2 is YFSETQ in the germline V gene. Written as DNA, the CDR3 is TGCGCCAGCAGGTTAGACAGGGGGCGCGACGCTTTCTTT. Encoded protein: CASRLDRGRDAFF.